The 18 T cell receptor beta chains below come from one sample, sequenced in a study of blood T cell repertoires in COVID-19. Produced via immunoSEQ multiplex PCR; TCRdb's table is partial and in-frame only. Among under 300,000 clones listed, roughly 89% were seen once. Sample: PBMCs or T cells enriched from blood (not recorded which). Every receptor here comes from a woman between 40 and 50 years old who had recovered from COVID-19.

The rearrangement joins TRBV5-4 to TRBJ2-7; D possibly corresponds to TRBD1 (6 bases). The germline V and J ends were trimmed by 6 bases and 6 bases, with 16 bases remaining between them. The CDR3 sequence is 13 residues long. Germline CDR1 reads SGHNT; CDR2 reads YYREEE (reference sequence). The CDR3 region has the DNA TGTGCCAGCAACTCAAGACAGGCCGGCGAGCAGTACTTC. Protein: CASNSRQAGEQYF.

The chain uses TRBV24-1 and TRBJ2-1, with 10 bases lining up with TRBD2. CDR1 KGHDR and CDR2 SFDVKD come from the germline V gene. V gave up 8 bases and J gave up 7 bases; unmatched junction bases: 10. The CDR3 covers 15 residues. CDR3 amino acids: CATKFERGGINEQFF. CDR3 nucleotide sequence: TGTGCCACCAAGTTCGAGCGGGGGGGAATAAATGAGCAGTTCTTC.

With respect to this clone: A read error may explain this, as a much larger clone is one base away. The CDR3 protein is CASSGQRNTEAFF. In nucleotides, the CDR3 is TGTGCCAGCAGCGGACAGCGGAACACTGAAGCTTTCTTT. The chain couples TRBV7-2 to TRBJ1-1, with D perhaps TRBD1 (6 bases). This CDR3 contains 13 residues. Germline lookup yields CDR1 SGHTA and CDR2 FQGNSA. Trimming removed 5 bases from V and 1 base from J, with 8 bases in between.

The rearrangement links TRBV7-9 to TRBJ2-3; 10 nucleotides line up with TRBD1. CDR3 length: 15 amino acids. Unmatched junction bases numbered 5, after V lost 3 bases and J lost 5 bases. Germline lookup yields CDR1 SEHNR and CDR2 FQNEAQ (reference sequence). The CDR3 sequence is CASSLTGGSQDTQYF. In DNA form, the CDR3 reads TGTGCCAGCAGCTTGACAGGGGGCTCTCAAGATACGCAGTATTTT.

The chain recombines TRBV16 with TRBJ1-2, with D perhaps TRBD1 (5 bases). The V end lost 0 bases, the J end lost 7 bases, and 12 bases lay between the germline ends. Germline loops: CDR1 KGHSY, CDR2 FQNENV. The CDR3 spans 14 residues. CDR3 protein: CASSQSPGYSGYTF. Written as DNA, the CDR3 is TGTGCCAGCAGCCAATCTCCAGGGTATTCTGGCTACACCTTC. Filled out from reference TRBV16 and TRBJ1-2, the complete variable domain reads GEEVAQTPKHLVRGEGQKAKLYCAPIKGHSYVFWYQQVLKNEFKFLISFQNENVFDETGMPKERFSAKCLPNSPCSLEIQATKLEDSAVYFCASSQSPGYSGYTFGSGTRLTVV.

This clone was detected only once. This rearrangement joins TRBV10-1 to TRBJ2-1, with 7 bases that match TRBD1. V dropped 5 bases and J dropped 7; count of bases not matched to a gene: 5. CDR1 and CDR2 from the germline V gene are WNHNN and SYGVQD (reference sequence). The CDR3 spans 13 residues. In DNA, the CDR3 is TGCGCCAGCAGTCCGGGACAGATGAATGAGCAGTTCTTC. It specifies CASSPGQMNEQFF.

This clone occurred a few times. V and J are TRBV30 and TRBJ1-2; D may be TRBD1 (6 bases). CDR1 is GTSNPN and CDR2 is SVGIG in the germline V gene (reference sequence). V lost 2 bases and J lost 0, with 13 bases in between. The CDR3 runs to 15 residues. DNA of the CDR3: TGTGCCTGGAGTTCACGGGACAAAGCTAACTATGGCTACACCTTC. This encodes CAWSSRDKANYGYTF.

The chain recombines TRBV25-1 with TRBJ2-7, with 9 bases fitting TRBD1. Germline lookup yields CDR1 MGHDK and CDR2 SYGVNS. This CDR3 region has 15 residues. The junction had 7 bases not matched to a gene; V was cut back by 5 bases and J by 2 bases. The CDR3, as DNA: TGTGCCAGCAGTCTAACCCGACAGGGGGCCTACGAGCAGTACTTC. Translating gives CASSLTRQGAYEQYF.

The chain has TRBV19 and TRBJ1-4; 8 nucleotides agree with TRBD1. Germline assignment: CDR1 LNHDA and CDR2 SQIVND (reference sequence). The CDR3 contains 15 residues. J gave up 8 bases and V 5 bases, and 10 bases lay outside the gene matches. The CDR3 coding sequence is TGTGCCAGTAGTGCGACAGGGGATAGGAGGGAAAAACTGTTTTTT. Its translation is CASSATGDRREKLFF. The entire variable domain, with the rest obtained from reference TRBV19 and TRBJ1-4, is as follows: DGGITQSPKYLFRKEGQNVTLSCEQNLNHDAMYWYRQDPGQGLRLIYYSQIVNDFQKGDIAEGYSVSREKKESFPLTVTSAQKNPTAFYLCASSATGDRREKLFFGSGTQLSVL.

The chain links TRBV12-3 or TRBV12-4 to TRBJ2-2, with D hard to call. V shed 6 bases and J shed 8 bases, with 10 bases lying between them. The CDR3 runs to 12 residues. The DNA for the CDR3 is TGTGCCAGCAGACCGACGACAGGGGAGCTGTTTTTT. This codes for CASRPTTGELFF.

The CDR3 nucleotides read TGTGCCAGCAGTAACCAAGGACAGGGGGCAGATACGCAGTATTTT. Encoded protein: CASSNQGQGADTQYF. The chain joins TRBV2 to TRBJ2-3; 10 bases agree with TRBD1. The V segment lost 5 bases and the J segment 4 bases; nucleotides outside the gene matches: 6. In germline, CDR1 is SNHLY, CDR2 FYNNEI. The CDR3 sequence is 15 residues long.

This chain joins TRBV6-5 and TRBJ2-7, with 11 bases that match TRBD1. The V segment lost 4 bases and the J segment 3 bases; nucleotides outside the gene matches: 2. There are 14 residues in the CDR3. Per germline, CDR1 MNHEY and CDR2 SVGAGI. The CDR3 reads CASSLDRGLYEQYF. The CDR3 bases are TGTGCCAGCAGTTTGGACAGGGGGCTCTACGAGCAGTACTTC.

This sequence joins TRBV5-4 and TRBJ1-4, with TRBD1 as a possible D gene (5 bases). Germline V CDR1 and CDR2: SGHNT, YYREEE (reference sequence). The CDR3 loop spans 13 amino acids. V was clipped by 2 bases and J by 8 bases, with 10 bases between them. The CDR3 is CASSFQGGEKLFF. CDR3 coding DNA: TGTGCCAGCAGCTTCCAGGGAGGGGAAAAACTGTTTTTT.

J is TRBJ2-1 and V is TRBV5-8; the match to TRBD1 covers 7 bases. CDR3 length: 15 amino acids. Per the germline V gene, CDR1 is SGHTS and CDR2 is YDEGEE. V was clipped by 1 base and J by 4 bases; unmatched bases: 5. The DNA for the CDR3 is TGTGCCAGCAGCTTGAGAGGGGGCGGGTACAATGAGCAGTTCTTC. It is translated as CASSLRGGGYNEQFF.

This chain links TRBV7-2 with TRBJ1-4, with D hard to call. The V and J ends lost 1 base and 5 bases respectively, with 5 bases between them. The germline V gene encodes CDR1 SGHTA and CDR2 FQGNSA. CDR3 length: 13 amino acids. CDR3 sequence reads: CASSLVANEKLFF. CDR3 bases: TGTGCCAGCAGCTTAGTTGCGAATGAAAAACTGTTTTTT.

The chain joins TRBV27 to TRBJ2-1; D is unclear. The CDR3 sequence is 15 residues long. Trimming shortened V by 5 bases and J by 0 bases, and 11 bases separated the two germline ends. The germline V gene encodes CDR1 MNHEY and CDR2 SMNVEV (reference sequence). The chain's CDR3 is CASSPTISSYNEQFF. The DNA for the CDR3 is TGTGCCAGCAGTCCCACTATTAGCTCCTACAATGAGCAGTTCTTC.

V is TRBV29-1 and J is TRBJ2-1, with 9 positions matching TRBD2. The CDR3 has 16 amino acids. V was clipped by 6 bases and J by 4 bases; unmatched bases: 13. CDR1 is SQVTM and CDR2 is ANQGSEA in the germline V gene. CDR3 sequence reads: CSVLEWSGGLYNEQFF. Here the CDR3 DNA reads TGCAGCGTCCTGGAGTGGAGCGGGGGGCTTTACAATGAGCAGTTCTTC.

This chain uses TRBV5-5 with TRBJ1-2; maybe TRBD1 (5 bases). This CDR3 comprises 16 residues. Trimming stripped 4 bases from V and 0 bases from J, with 16 bases between. Germline values: CDR1 SGHKS, CDR2 YYEKEE (reference sequence). The CDR3 DNA reads as TGTGCCAGCAGCCCGGCAGGGCCTAACTCTAACTATGGCTACACCTTC. This codes for CASSPAGPNSNYGYTF.